These 24 T cell receptor beta chains came from one sample sequenced in a study of blood T cell repertoires in COVID-19 (dated by TCRdb to 2018 to 2021). The receptor library was made with the immunoSEQ multiplex PCR assay. TCRdb took over this immuneACCESS table, retaining in-frame rearrangements with V and J assigned. Such tables are incomplete; in checked studies, under half of the missing clones stem from an unresolved V gene, and the remainder is unexplained. The sample data list about 170,000 clones, and approximately 92% of these were observed just once. Of the sample, roughly 5% is held by the ten largest clones. Sample: peripheral blood. The receptors come from a man aged 25 to 45 with COVID-19, enrolled during active disease.

This chain joins TRBV7-8 and TRBJ2-7; weak D call: TRBD1 (6 bases). Germline V gene data show CDR1 as SGHVS and CDR2 as FQNEAQ. Deletions cut 1 base from V and 1 base from J, with 8 bases between. CDR3 length: 14 residues. DNA of the CDR3: TGTGCCAGCAGCTTAGATGGGACATCCTACGAGCAGTACTTC. This encodes CASSLDGTSYEQYF. The variable domain in full, completed from reference TRBV7-8 and TRBJ2-7, reads GAGVSQSPRYKVAKRGQDVALRCDPISGHVSLFWYQQALGQGPEFLTYFQNEAQLDKSGLPSDRFFAERPEGSVSTLKIQRTQQEDSAVYLCASSLDGTSYEQYFGPGTRLTVT.

V usage is TRBV5-4 and J usage is TRBJ2-1; 15 bases are shared with TRBD2. CDR3 size: 18 residues. In germline, CDR1 is SGHNT, CDR2 YYREEE (reference sequence). Losses at the gene ends were 2 bases for V and 6 bases for J; bases not matched to a gene: 9. CDR3 protein: CASSLGGLAGGSVNEQFF. The DNA of the CDR3 is TGTGCCAGCAGCTTAGGGGGACTAGCGGGAGGAAGCGTCAATGAGCAGTTCTTC. The full variable domain, with the rest looked up from reference TRBV5-4 and TRBJ2-1, is ETGVTQSPTHLIKTRGQQVTLRCSSQSGHNTVSWYQQALGQGPQFIFQYYREEENGRGNFPPRFSGLQFPNYSSELNVNALELDDSALYLCASSLGGLAGGSVNEQFFGPGTRLTVL.

This chain connects TRBV9 to TRBJ1-3, with 9 nucleotides matching TRBD1. V shed 4 bases and J 1 base; nucleotides not matched to a gene: 9. Germline CDR1 and CDR2: SGDLS and YYNGEE. The CDR3 is made up of 17 amino acids. CDR3 coding DNA: TGTGCCAGCAGCCCCCTGGGACAGGGAGCATCTGGAAACACCATATATTTT. It encodes CASSPLGQGASGNTIYF.

The chain joins TRBV6-6 to TRBJ2-2; TRBD1 matches 12 bases. Germline V gene lookup returns CDR1 MNHNY and CDR2 SVGAGI (reference sequence). This CDR3 region has 18 residues. V lost 5 bases to trimming and J lost 1 base; unmatched junction nucleotides: 8. This CDR3 reads CASSPLGTGGLNTGELFF. CDR3 nucleotides: TGTGCCAGCAGTCCATTAGGGACAGGGGGCTTGAACACCGGGGAGCTGTTTTTT.

The CDR3 nucleotides read TGTGCCAGCAGTGAATATAGGGACAGCGCTGAAGCTTTCTTT. Amino acid sequence: CASSEYRDSAEAFF. The V and J genes are TRBV25-1 and TRBJ1-1; 7 positions agree with TRBD1. The CDR3 spans 14 residues. Germline trimming cut 0 bases from V and 6 bases from J; bases unmatched to any gene: 4. Per germline, CDR1 MGHDK and CDR2 SYGVNS.

The rearrangement links TRBV6-5 to TRBJ1-3; D is undetermined. This CDR3 contains 14 residues. Trimming removed 6 bases at V and 6 bases at J, with 15 bases between. From germline, CDR1 is MNHEY and CDR2 SVGAGI. This chain's CDR3 is CASRTTASENTIYF. CDR3 bases: TGTGCCAGCAGAACCACAGCTTCGGAAAACACCATATATTTT.

The chain recombines TRBV7-6 with TRBJ2-2, with a tentative D call TRBD1 (8 bases). Between the trimmed V and J ends, which lost 4 bases and 6 bases, there was a span of 15 bases. Per the germline V gene, CDR1 is SGHVS and CDR2 is FNYEAQ. This CDR3 is built from 15 residues. This CDR3 is CASSSQQGGAGELFF. The CDR3 nucleotides are TGTGCCAGCAGCTCCCAACAGGGGGGGGCCGGGGAGCTGTTTTTT.

V usage is TRBV28 and J usage is TRBJ1-5, with D perhaps TRBD1 (6 bases). The V end was cut by 5 bases, the J end by 2 bases, with 28 bases between. Germline lookup yields CDR1 MDHEN and CDR2 SYDVKM. The CDR3 spans 20 residues. Here the CDR3 reads CASSASRGPQGSFGNQPQHF. The CDR3 DNA sequence: TGTGCCAGCAGTGCCTCCAGGGGCCCGCAGGGTTCGTTTGGCAATCAGCCCCAGCATTTT.

V and J are TRBV12-3 or TRBV12-4 and TRBJ2-7; a weak D match, TRBD1 (6 bases). Deletions cut 7 bases from V and 4 bases from J, with 11 bases between. This CDR3 region has 12 residues. The CDR3 DNA follows: TGTGCCAGCACCGCGACAGGTTACGAGCAGTACTTC. Amino acids: CASTATGYEQYF.

The rearrangement links TRBV3-1 (or the pseudogene TRBV3-2) to TRBJ1-4, with 11 bases identical to TRBD1. This CDR3 is 14 amino acids long. V lost 6 bases and J lost 8; bases outside the gene matches: 5. Germline assignment: CDR1 LGHDT and CDR2 YNNKEL (reference sequence). In DNA, the CDR3 is TGTGCCAGCAGAGGATGGACAGGGGGCGAAAAACTGTTTTTT. Amino acid sequence: CASRGWTGGEKLFF.

The chain is built from TRBV27 and TRBJ2-2, with 8 bases aligning to TRBD1. This CDR3 has 17 amino acids. Germline CDR1 and CDR2: MNHEY and SMNVEV (reference sequence). J was trimmed by 5 bases and V by 5 bases; bases with no gene match: 13. The CDR3 spells CASSVRFLTGVTGELFF. The CDR3 coding sequence is TGTGCCAGCAGTGTCCGATTTTTGACAGGGGTGACCGGGGAGCTGTTTTTT.

This sequence joins TRBV12-3 or TRBV12-4 and TRBJ1-1; D remains ambiguous. The V gene lost 4 bases and the J gene lost 5 bases, with 11 bases spanning the gap. The CDR3 has 13 amino acids. The DNA for the CDR3 is TGTGCCAGCAGTTCCCACTCGGGGACTGAAGCTTTCTTT. Translated: CASSSHSGTEAFF.

This sequence joins TRBV27 and TRBJ1-6, with D possibly being TRBD1 (5 bases). The V and J ends lost 6 bases and 7 bases respectively, with 16 bases between them. Germline V gene lookup returns CDR1 MNHEY and CDR2 SMNVEV (reference sequence). This CDR3 contains 15 residues. The CDR3 region has the DNA TGTGCCAGCAGAAAGGGGCCGGGCCTAAATTCACCCCTCCACTTT. Its translation: CASRKGPGLNSPLHF.

The chain uses TRBV19 and TRBJ1-5; D remains unclear. The length of the CDR3 is 14 residues. V was pared by 2 bases and J by 3 bases, with 8 bases between. Germline loops: CDR1 LNHDA, CDR2 SQIVND (reference sequence). CDR3 sequence: CASSITQNNQPQHF. In DNA form, the CDR3 reads TGTGCCAGTAGTATAACGCAGAACAATCAGCCCCAGCATTTT.

The chain links TRBV11-2 to TRBJ2-1, with TRBD1 as a possible D gene (5 bases). CDR1 and CDR2 from the germline V gene are SGHAT and FQNNGV. CDR3 length equals 14 residues. The germline V and J ends were trimmed by 7 bases and 5 bases, with 15 bases remaining between them. The CDR3 DNA follows: TGTGCCAGCACCATATCCCTGGGGCACAATGAGCAGTTCTTC. Its translation: CASTISLGHNEQFF.

The V and J genes are TRBV6-2 or TRBV6-3 and TRBJ2-1, with 9 bases that match TRBD2. The CDR3 has 13 amino acids. Germline CDR1 MNHEY, CDR2 SVGEGT. V lost 3 bases and J lost 10; bases outside the gene matches: 4. The CDR3 sequence: CASSYPGTSEQFF. DNA for the CDR3: TGTGCCAGCAGTTATCCGGGGACTAGCGAGCAGTTCTTC.

The chain combines TRBV30 with TRBJ1-3; D is possibly TRBD1 (5 bases). This CDR3 region has 15 residues. Per the germline V gene, CDR1 is GTSNPN and CDR2 is SVGIG (reference sequence). V lost 4 bases, J lost 1 base, and 14 bases lay in between. The CDR3 sequence is CAWTQGMGSGNTIYF. As DNA, the CDR3 is TGTGCCTGGACGCAGGGAATGGGTTCTGGAAACACCATATATTTT.

The chain carries TRBV3-1 (or the pseudogene TRBV3-2) and TRBJ2-7; D not certain. Looked up from germline, CDR1 is LGHDT and CDR2 is YNNKEL (reference sequence). The CDR3 loop spans 17 amino acids. With 3 bases removed from V and 5 bases from J, the gap between germline ends came to 23 bases. CDR3 bases: TGTGCCAGCAGCCATCCAATAGCCCGCCGGATGGAGAACGAGCAGTACTTC. Its translation is CASSHPIARRMENEQYF.

This chain uses TRBV14 with TRBJ1-3; D is perhaps TRBD1 (5 bases). Between the trimmed V and J ends, which lost 2 bases and 5 bases, there was a span of 10 bases. The CDR3 is 14 residues long. Germline V CDR1 and CDR2: SGHDN, FVKESK. Written as DNA, the CDR3 is TGTGCCAGCAGCCAACAGGGCCTGAGAAACACCATATATTTT. Protein: CASSQQGLRNTIYF.

This rearrangement joins TRBV7-2 to TRBJ2-5; 9 positions match TRBD1. V shed 3 bases, J shed 4 bases, and the junction held 3 bases outside the gene matches. CDR1 SGHTA and CDR2 FQGNSA come from the germline V gene. The CDR3 contains 14 residues. The DNA for the CDR3 is TGTGCCAGCAGCTTTGGGGACAGGGTAGAGACCCAGTACTTC. Translated: CASSFGDRVETQYF. Looking up the rest from reference TRBV7-2 and TRBJ2-5 gives the full variable domain: GAGVSQSPSNKVTEKGKDVELRCDPISGHTALYWYRQSLGQGLEFLIYFQGNSAPDKSGLPSDRFSAERTGGSVSTLTIQRTQQEDSAVYLCASSFGDRVETQYFGPGTRLLVL.

The chain recombines TRBV2 with TRBJ2-7, with 12 bases identical to TRBD2. There are 19 residues in the CDR3. With V trimmed by 10 bases and J by 2 bases, 21 bases remained unmatched. CDR1 SNHLY and CDR2 FYNNEI come from the germline V gene. The CDR3 bases are TGTGCCACTCACAAAGAGCCTAGCGGGGGGGCAATCTCGGCCTACGAGCAGTACTTC. It yields the protein CATHKEPSGGAISAYEQYF.

This chain connects TRBV7-2 to TRBJ1-1, with a possible D match to TRBD1 (5 bases). The germline V and J ends were trimmed by 5 bases and 2 bases, with 15 bases remaining between them. The CDR3 consists of 15 residues. Germline V gene sequence: CDR1 SGHTA, CDR2 FQGNSA. CDR3 sequence (DNA): TGTGCCAGCAGCCCTCCCGGGACTACAAACACTGAAGCTTTCTTT. Protein product: CASSPPGTTNTEAFF.

The chain combines TRBV5-1 with TRBJ2-5; no definite D call. The germline gives CDR1 SGHRS, CDR2 YFSETQ. V was cut by 1 base and J by 1 base, with 5 bases left in between. The CDR3 sequence is 13 residues long. The DNA of the CDR3 is TGCGCCAGCAGCTTGATGCGCCAAGAGACCCAGTACTTC. Its translation is CASSLMRQETQYF.

This sequence joins TRBV3-1 (or the pseudogene TRBV3-2) and TRBJ2-2; 9 nucleotides align to TRBD2. V lost 5 bases and J lost 2; bases outside the gene matches: 12. Germline loops: CDR1 LGHDT, CDR2 YNNKEL (reference sequence). CDR3 length: 18 residues. The CDR3 bases are TGTGCCAGCAGCAGGACCCTCCGACTAGCGGCTAACACCGGGGAGCTGTTTTTT. Its protein product is CASSRTLRLAANTGELFF.